Listed here are 15 T cell receptor beta chains from one sample, sequenced in a study of blood T cell repertoires in COVID-19. The repertoire was sequenced with immunoSEQ multiplex PCR; TCRdb's copy has only in-frame clones and lacks some. The sample has some 200,000 clones; approximately 84% are singletons. The sample was peripheral blood. The receptors originated from a man aged 45-65 years with acute or convalescent COVID-19.

This clone turned up a few times. V and J are TRBV18 and TRBJ1-6; TRBD1 matches 7 bases. The germline gives CDR1 KGHSH, CDR2 LQKENI. The CDR3 sequence is 17 residues long. V trimming: 2 bases; J trimming: 5 bases; junction bases outside the gene matches: 9. The CDR3 region is CASSPDLPGQNNSPLHF. CDR3 nucleotide sequence: TGTGCCAGCTCACCAGACCTTCCGGGACAGAATAATTCACCCCTCCACTTT. The full variable domain, in which reference TRBV18 and TRBJ1-6 provide the parts outside the CDR3, is NAGVMQNPRHLVRRRGQEARLRCSPMKGHSHVYWYRQLPEEGLKFMVYLQKENIIDESGMPKERFSAEFPKEGPSILRIQQVVRGDSAAYFCASSPDLPGQNNSPLHFGNGTRLTVT.

The V call is TRBV5-6, the J call TRBJ1-2; TRBD1 aligns across 12 bases. V was pared by 4 bases and J by 8 bases, with 9 bases of the junction left unmatched. This CDR3 spans 15 amino acids. CDR1 is SGHDT, CDR2 YYEEEE, per germline. CDR3 in DNA: TGTGCCAGCAGCGACCGGGACAGGGGGCTTAGGGGCTACACCTTC. Translating it yields CASSDRDRGLRGYTF.

V usage is TRBV19 and J usage is TRBJ2-7; possible D gene TRBD2, 5 bases. Germline values: CDR1 LNHDA, CDR2 SQIVND (reference sequence). CDR3 length equals 15 residues. Trimming shortened V by 8 bases and J by 1 base, and 18 bases separated the two germline ends. The CDR3 DNA reads TGTGCCAGTTCCCGGGAAAGAGTACAATCCTACGAGCAGTACTTC. Amino acids: CASSRERVQSYEQYF.

The rearrangement joins TRBV7-9 to TRBJ1-1; 8 bases line up with TRBD1. The trim removed 5 bases at V and 11 bases at J, leaving 7 bases unmatched. The CDR3 spans 12 residues. The V gene's germline CDR1 is SEHNR and CDR2 FQNEAQ (reference sequence). The CDR3 nucleotides are TGTGCCAGCAGCCCGGACAGGGCATGGGCTTTCTTT. As protein: CASSPDRAWAFF.

The J gene is TRBJ1-2, the V gene TRBV4-1; D unclear. V was pared by 3 bases and J by 0 bases, with 17 bases between. The CDR3 runs to 17 residues. From germline, CDR1 is MGHRA and CDR2 YSYEKL. CDR3 DNA sequence: TGCGCCAGCAGCCATGTTTTTCGGAGGGTTTCTAACTATGGCTACACCTTC. Its protein product is CASSHVFRRVSNYGYTF.

The chain joins TRBV6-4 to TRBJ2-3; TRBD1 might be the D (6 bases). Trimming pared 0 bases from V and 5 bases from J, leaving 15 bases between. The CDR3 is 16 amino acids. Germline V gives CDR1 MRHNA, CDR2 SNTAGT. CDR3 nucleotides: TGTGCCAGCAGTGACTCTGCCAGGGGTGGGAGAGATACGCAGTATTTT. Translation gives CASSDSARGGRDTQYF.

The chain uses TRBV10-1 and TRBJ2-3; tentatively, D is TRBD1 (6 bases). The V end lost 5 bases, the J end lost 3 bases, and 9 bases lay between the germline ends. The CDR3 sequence is 13 residues long. Germline V lookup: CDR1 WNHNN, CDR2 SYGVQD (reference sequence). The chain's CDR3 is CASSYTGTDTQYF. The CDR3 nucleotides are TGCGCCAGCAGTTATACAGGGACAGATACGCAGTATTTT.

This clone was seen more than once but under ten times. The chain uses TRBV5-1 and TRBJ1-2; the D gene is possibly TRBD1 (6 bases). V was cut by 0 bases and J by 3 bases, with 12 bases left in between. CDR1 is SGHRS and CDR2 is YFSETQ in the germline V gene. The CDR3 extends over 15 amino acids. This chain's CDR3 is CASSLVLGADYGYTF. The CDR3 coding sequence is TGCGCCAGCAGCTTGGTACTGGGGGCAGACTATGGCTACACCTTC.

This clone was counted a single time. This chain connects TRBV7-9 to TRBJ1-1, with 8 bases lining up with TRBD1. From germline, CDR1 is SEHNR and CDR2 FQNEAQ (reference sequence). This CDR3 region has 12 residues. With V trimmed by 5 bases and J by 5 bases, 1 base remained unmatched. The CDR3 here is CASSQGATEAFF. CDR3 coding DNA: TGTGCCAGCAGCCAGGGGGCAACTGAAGCTTTCTTT.

This clone was picked up one time. The genes are TRBV5-1 and TRBJ2-5, with 8 nucleotides matching TRBD1. Germline values: CDR1 SGHRS, CDR2 YFSETQ. The V and J ends lost 5 bases and 7 bases, in that order; junction bases with no gene match: 13. The CDR3 is 15 amino acids. The CDR3 bases are TGCGCCAGCAGTCGGGGGATGACAGGGGCCGGGACCCAGTACTTC. This sequence encodes CASSRGMTGAGTQYF. Together with reference TRBV5-1 and TRBJ2-5, the CDR3 gives the full variable domain: KAGVTQTPRYLIKTRGQQVTLSCSPISGHRSVSWYQQTPGQGLQFLFEYFSETQRNKGNFPGRFSGRQFSNSRSEMNVSTLELGDSALYLCASSRGMTGAGTQYFGPGTRLLVL.

Only a few counts were recorded for this clone. The gene calls are TRBV6-4 and TRBJ1-5; tentative D call: TRBD1 (5 bases). Per germline, CDR1 MRHNA and CDR2 SNTAGT. The CDR3 runs 13 residues. The V end was cut by 5 bases, the J end by 5 bases, with 10 bases between. The CDR3 sequence: CASSRGADQPQHF. The CDR3, as DNA: TGTGCCAGCAGTCGCGGGGCTGATCAGCCCCAGCATTTT.

In this sample, this clone turned up once. The chain is built from TRBV5-4 and TRBJ2-3, with TRBD2 identical over 8 bases. This CDR3 has 16 residues. Germline CDR1 reads SGHNT; CDR2 reads YYREEE (reference sequence). With 4 bases clipped from V and 3 bases from J, the junction kept 10 bases outside the gene matches. CDR3 bases: TGTGCCAGCAGCCAGGGACTAGAATCTAAAACAGATACGCAGTATTTT. Amino acid sequence: CASSQGLESKTDTQYF.

V usage is TRBV6-4 and J usage is TRBJ1-5, with 7 bases aligning to TRBD1. The germline gives CDR1 MRHNA, CDR2 SNTAGT. V shed 6 bases, J shed 5 bases, and the junction held 7 bases outside the gene matches. CDR3 length: 14 amino acids. The CDR3 DNA is TGTGCCAGCAGCCCCCAGGGGGACTATCAGCCCCAGCATTTT. It codes for CASSPQGDYQPQHF.

This CDR3 reads CASSPPDLSTDTQYF. The CDR3 DNA reads TGTGCCAGCTCACCCCCGGACTTAAGCACAGATACGCAGTATTTT. This chain links TRBV18 with TRBJ2-3, with D possibly matching TRBD2 (5 bases). From germline, CDR1 is KGHSH and CDR2 LQKENI. V lost 3 bases to trimming and J lost 0 bases, with 10 bases between them. This CDR3 has 15 residues.

The count of this clone is one. The chain joins TRBV19 to TRBJ1-6; D gene unclear. Germline loops: CDR1 LNHDA, CDR2 SQIVND (reference sequence). Trimming pared 5 bases from V and 12 bases from J, leaving 11 bases between. The CDR3 covers 12 residues. This CDR3 reads CASSPRPGPLHF. CDR3 nucleotides: TGTGCCAGTAGTCCCCGACCGGGACCCCTCCACTTT.